The clone carrying this T cell receptor (beta chain) is a singleton in its sample. Its antigen is currently unknown. The germline CDR1 and CDR2 sequences are SGHTS and YDEGEE. The ends were cut back, 4 bases at V and 0 bases at J, with 16 bases in the middle. This CDR3 has 16 amino acids. The sample is drawn from a study of OX40 agonist ivuxolimab in advanced cancers. Study in general: Each dose-escalation patient presented with hepatocellular carcinoma, melanoma, renal cell or head and neck cancer.

TCRdb keeps only in-frame clones here, not all; method: immunoSEQ multiplex PCR. The repertoire holds approximately 11,000 clones, with 65% to 75% as singletons. General study findings and limits: At doses 0.1 to 3.0 mg/kg, CD4+ and CD8+ clones expanded. On average, a greater number of expanded clones characterised CD8+ T cells relative to CD4+. Those patients achieving a partial response at 0.1-3.0 mg/kg showed among the lowest clonal expansion.

Here the sequenced sample was CD4+ or CD8+ T cells sorted from blood, taken in a trial of the OX40 agonist ivuxolimab. The rearrangement joins TRBV5-8 to TRBJ1-1, with D tentatively TRBD1 (6 bases). The receptor's source is an adult with an advanced solid tumor such as melanoma, head and neck, liver or kidney cancer. In nucleotides, the CDR3 is TGTGCCAGCAGCCTACACCCGGGGGGGCTGAACACTGAAGCTTTCTTT. Amino acids: CASSLHPGGLNTEAFF. Together with reference TRBV5-8 and TRBJ1-1, the CDR3 gives the full variable domain: EAGVTQSPTHLIKTRGQQATLRCSPISGHTSVYWYQQALGLGLQFLLWYDEGEERNRGNFPPRFSGRQFPNYSSELNVNALELEDSALYLCASSLHPGGLNTEAFFGQGTRLTVV.